Below, 28 T cell receptor beta chains from the same sample are listed, as sequenced in a study of cytotoxic CD8 clonotypes in ibrutinib-treated CLL. Assay used: immunoSEQ multiplex PCR; TCRdb lists only in-frame clones, some missing. The sample includes about 120,000 clones, approximately 85% of them seen just once. The sequencing used PBMCs, collected after 24 months of ibrutinib treatment. Source of these receptors: a human donor with chronic lymphocytic leukemia.

Here the CDR3 reads CASSSKSGGWNTGELFF. CDR3 nucleotide sequence: TGTGCCAGCAGCTCGAAAAGCGGGGGCTGGAACACCGGGGAGCTGTTTTTT. V and J are TRBV5-4 and TRBJ2-2, with 8 nucleotides matching TRBD2. The germline CDR1 and CDR2 sequences are SGHNT and YYREEE (reference sequence). The CDR3 loop spans 17 amino acids. V was clipped by 3 bases and J by 1 base; unmatched bases: 8.

The gene calls are TRBV28 and TRBJ1-5, with 10 bases matching TRBD1. The trim removed 6 bases at V and 3 bases at J, leaving 5 bases unmatched. Germline CDR1 MDHEN, CDR2 SYDVKM. The CDR3 sequence is 15 residues long. This CDR3 is CASRSGTGANQPQHF. CDR3 coding DNA: TGTGCCAGCAGGTCCGGGACAGGGGCCAATCAGCCCCAGCATTTT.

The rearrangement joins TRBV20-1 to TRBJ2-1; no clear D gene. Trimming left V 0 bases short and J 10 bases short, with 7 bases between. Germline CDR1 reads DFQATT; CDR2 reads SNEGSKA (reference sequence). The CDR3 consists of 11 residues. The CDR3 spells CSARDGPEQFF. Written as DNA, the CDR3 is TGCAGTGCTAGAGATGGGCCAGAGCAGTTCTTC.

The chain couples TRBV5-1 to TRBJ2-1, with D perhaps matching TRBD1 (6 bases). Trimming removed 1 base at V and 5 bases at J, with 10 bases between. Germline V CDR1 and CDR2: SGHRS, YFSETQ. The CDR3 is 14 amino acids. This CDR3 reads CASSLTGRNNEQFF. For the CDR3, the DNA is TGCGCCAGCAGCTTGACAGGGAGAAACAATGAGCAGTTCTTC.

DNA for the CDR3: TGTGCCAGCAGGGCCGGGACATACGTTGTCAATGAGCAGTTCTTC. This sequence encodes CASRAGTYVVNEQFF. This chain uses TRBV6-5 with TRBJ2-1; possible D gene TRBD1, 6 bases. Germline V gene sequence: CDR1 MNHEY, CDR2 SVGAGI. The CDR3 is 15 amino acids. V was shortened by 6 bases and J by 6 bases, with 18 bases between the two germline ends.

The chain combines TRBV11-2 with TRBJ1-2, with TRBD1 matching 7 bases. The CDR3 sequence is 12 residues long. V was pared by 5 bases and J by 8 bases, with 5 bases of the junction left unmatched. CDR1 and CDR2 from the germline V gene are SGHAT and FQNNGV. CDR3 region: CASSPGQSGYTF. The DNA for the CDR3 is TGTGCCAGCAGCCCGGGACAGTCGGGCTACACCTTC.

V usage is TRBV4-2 and J usage is TRBJ2-7, with 11 bases aligning to TRBD2. Germline-derived CDR1 and CDR2 are LGHNA and YNFKEQ. This CDR3 has 15 residues. The ends lost 0 bases at V and 12 bases at J; junction bases unmatched: 10. The CDR3 DNA sequence: TGTGCCAGCAGCCAAGAAATGTCACTAGCGGGAGTACTGTACTTC. It encodes CASSQEMSLAGVLYF.

The chain employs TRBV27 and TRBJ2-7; D perhaps matches TRBD1 (5 bases). Deletions cut 2 bases from V and 4 bases from J, with 6 bases between. Looked up from germline, CDR1 is MNHEY and CDR2 is SMNVEV (reference sequence). This CDR3 has 12 amino acids. The DNA for the CDR3 is TGTGCCAGCAGTTTAAAGGGGTACGAGCAGTACTTC. It specifies CASSLKGYEQYF.

The chain combines TRBV5-1 with TRBJ2-2, with 8 bases lining up with TRBD2. Trimming removed 0 bases from V and 5 bases from J; junction bases left unmatched: 12. This CDR3 has 18 residues. Germline CDR1 SGHRS, CDR2 YFSETQ. The CDR3 DNA sequence: TGCGCCAGCAGCTTGGGACGGGGAGCGGGAGTGAGGACCGGGGAGCTGTTTTTT. It encodes CASSLGRGAGVRTGELFF.

The rearrangement uses TRBV29-1 and TRBJ1-1; 9 bases fit TRBD1. Germline CDR1 reads SQVTM; CDR2 reads ANQGSEA. CDR3 length equals 14 residues. V lost 7 bases to trimming and J lost 4 bases; unmatched junction nucleotides: 10. In DNA, the CDR3 is TGCAGCGGCCAACAGGGGGCGATGGGCACTGAAGCTTTCTTT. Translation gives CSGQQGAMGTEAFF.

This rearrangement joins TRBV27 to TRBJ2-7, with TRBD1 matching 7 bases. The CDR3 contains 15 residues. The V gene's germline CDR1 is MNHEY and CDR2 SMNVEV (reference sequence). The J segment lost 3 bases and the V segment lost 6 bases, leaving 11 bases of the junction unmatched. The CDR3 reads CASSRGPGGGYEQYF. The CDR3 DNA sequence: TGTGCCAGCAGCCGGGGTCCAGGGGGTGGCTACGAGCAGTACTTC.

The chain uses TRBV2 and TRBJ1-2; TRBD1 matches at 10 bases. This CDR3 has 14 residues. CDR1 SNHLY and CDR2 FYNNEI come from the germline V gene. V lost 6 bases, J lost 2 bases, and 3 bases stayed unmatched. CDR3 residues: CASRPGQGNYGYTF. DNA for the CDR3: TGTGCCAGCAGACCGGGACAGGGGAACTATGGCTACACCTTC.

The V and J genes are TRBV28 and TRBJ2-3; 7 nucleotides align to TRBD1. J was trimmed by 9 bases and V by 1 base; bases with no gene match: 10. This CDR3 has 15 amino acids. The V gene's germline CDR1 is MDHEN and CDR2 SYDVKM. CDR3 region: CASSLFGQGVETQYF. The CDR3 coding sequence is TGTGCCAGCAGTTTATTTGGCCAGGGGGTTGAGACGCAGTATTTT. The full variable domain, its missing parts supplied by reference TRBV28 and TRBJ2-3, is DVKVTQSSRYLVKRTGEKVFLECVQDMDHENMFWYRQDPGLGLRLIYFSYDVKMKEKGDIPEGYSVSREKKERFSLILESASTNQTSMYLCASSLFGQGVETQYFGPGTRLTVL.

The gene calls are TRBV7-6 and TRBJ2-7, with D unclear. CDR1 and CDR2 (germline): SGHVS, FNYEAQ. The CDR3 contains 14 residues. V was trimmed by 1 base and J by 3 bases, leaving 10 bases between them. CDR3 sequence reads: CASSLGARNYEQYF. CDR3 DNA sequence: TGTGCCAGCAGCTTAGGGGCCCGGAACTACGAGCAGTACTTC.

The genes are TRBV29-1 and TRBJ2-1; D gene uncertain. The CDR3 has 13 amino acids. Per germline, CDR1 SQVTM and CDR2 ANQGSEA. V gave up 7 bases and J gave up 6 bases, with 16 bases separating them. The CDR3 DNA sequence: TGCAGCGCCGACCGACCTTCTCTCAATGAGCAGTTCTTC. It specifies CSADRPSLNEQFF.

The rearrangement uses TRBV5-1 and TRBJ1-2, with TRBD1 matching 10 bases. Losses at the gene ends were 3 bases for V and 8 bases for J; bases not matched to a gene: 10. The CDR3 contains 15 residues. The germline CDR1 and CDR2 sequences are SGHRS and YFSETQ. DNA for the CDR3: TGCGCCAGCAGCTCCGCCGGGACAGGGGATCAGGGCTACACCTTC. Protein sequence: CASSSAGTGDQGYTF.

A few counts support this clone. V is TRBV28 and J is TRBJ2-1, with 8 bases that match TRBD1. The CDR3 spans 13 residues. The J segment lost 9 bases and the V segment lost 7 bases, leaving 8 bases of the junction unmatched. Germline V gives CDR1 MDHEN, CDR2 SYDVKM. CDR3 loop: CASITRDRGEQFF. CDR3 nucleotide sequence: TGTGCCAGCATCACCCGCGACAGGGGTGAGCAGTTCTTC.

The rearrangement uses TRBV29-1 and TRBJ2-1, with 10 bases matching TRBD2. The V and J ends lost 6 bases and 9 bases, in that order; junction bases with no gene match: 29. CDR1 and CDR2 (germline): SQVTM, ANQGSEA. The CDR3 covers 20 residues. The CDR3 sequence: CSVRRVGQVDFSGGRGEQFF. The CDR3, as DNA: TGCAGCGTCCGGCGGGTCGGACAGGTGGATTTTAGCGGGGGGCGGGGTGAGCAGTTCTTC.

The genes are TRBV18 and TRBJ1-2, with D possibly matching TRBD1 (6 bases). Trimming shortened V by 8 bases and J by 2 bases, and 21 bases separated the two germline ends. The germline V gene encodes CDR1 KGHSH and CDR2 LQKENI. The CDR3 runs to 16 residues. CDR3 sequence: CASVGGAHLTNYGYTF. DNA for the CDR3: TGTGCCAGCGTTGGGGGGGCCCACCTAACCAACTATGGCTACACCTTC.

The chain uses TRBV19 and TRBJ1-2; D is ambiguous. The CDR3 contains 13 residues. Germline V gene data show CDR1 as LNHDA and CDR2 as SQIVND (reference sequence). Between the trimmed V and J ends, which lost 9 bases and 2 bases, there was a span of 13 bases. The CDR3: CASMGRANYGYTF. The CDR3 DNA follows: TGTGCCAGCATGGGCCGGGCGAACTATGGCTACACCTTC.

The chain has TRBV4-3 and TRBJ1-5; D perhaps matches TRBD1 (6 bases). V was trimmed by 3 bases and J by 0 bases, leaving 9 bases between them. Germline V gene data show CDR1 as LGHNA and CDR2 as YSLEER. The CDR3 is 15 residues long. CDR3 residues: CASSQVQGSNQPQHF. CDR3 DNA: TGCGCCAGCAGCCAGGTACAGGGTAGCAATCAGCCCCAGCATTTT.

The CDR3 loop is CASSLGQRYEQYF. The DNA of the CDR3 is TGTGCCAGCAGCTTAGGGCAGCGCTACGAGCAGTACTTC. The V and J genes are TRBV7-2 and TRBJ2-7; D ambiguous. The CDR3 runs 13 residues. Deletions cut 1 base from V and 3 bases from J, with 7 bases between. Germline V gene data show CDR1 as SGHTA and CDR2 as FQGNSA.

This chain links TRBV7-9 with TRBJ2-2; unclear D gene. The CDR3 runs to 16 residues. V shed 2 bases and J shed 0 bases, with 10 bases lying between them. Germline V gene data show CDR1 as SEHNR and CDR2 as FQNEAQ (reference sequence). In nucleotides, the CDR3 is TGTGCCAGCAGCTTAAGTGTCTACACGAACACCGGGGAGCTGTTTTTT. Encoded protein: CASSLSVYTNTGELFF.

J is TRBJ1-2 and V is TRBV15, with 10 bases fitting TRBD1. The CDR3 has 14 residues. Trimming cost V 0 bases and J 13 bases; bases outside gene matches: 8. CDR1 LNHNV and CDR2 YYDKDF come from the germline V gene (reference sequence). This CDR3 is CATSRDKGQGFGTF. CDR3 DNA sequence: TGTGCCACCAGCAGAGATAAGGGACAGGGGTTTGGCACCTTC. Drawing the rest from reference TRBV15 and TRBJ1-2, the complete variable domain is DAMVIQNPRYQVTQFGKPVTLSCSQTLNHNVMYWYQQKSSQAPKLLFHYYDKDFNNEADTPDNFQSRRPNTSFCFLDIRSPGLGDTAMYLCATSRDKGQGFGTFGSGTRLTVV.

The chain carries TRBV25-1 and TRBJ2-1, with TRBD2 matching over 12 bases. Losses at the gene ends were 6 bases for V and 6 bases for J; bases not matched to a gene: 6. Germline V lookup: CDR1 MGHDK, CDR2 SYGVNS. CDR3 length: 15 residues. CDR3 DNA sequence: TGTGCCAGCAGCCCGACTAGCGGGAGTTCCAATGAGCAGTTCTTC. Translation: CASSPTSGSSNEQFF.

The chain links TRBV5-8 to TRBJ1-5; 7 bases line up with TRBD1. The V gene end was trimmed by 5 bases and the J gene end by 7 bases; junction bases not matched to a gene: 21. This CDR3 spans 18 amino acids. The germline CDR1 and CDR2 sequences are SGHTS and YDEGEE. The CDR3 DNA reads TGTGCCAGCAGTCATTTCGGAGGCAGGGGGGTCCGGGGACAGCCCCAGCATTTT. This translates into CASSHFGGRGVRGQPQHF.

The J gene is TRBJ2-7, the V gene TRBV28; possibly TRBD2 for D (6 bases). Germline V gene data show CDR1 as MDHEN and CDR2 as SYDVKM. Trimming stripped 5 bases from V and 1 base from J, with 18 bases between. The CDR3 has 16 residues. The CDR3 region is CASSDRRGTPSYEQYF. CDR3 DNA: TGTGCCAGCAGTGACCGCCGTGGGACTCCTTCCTACGAGCAGTACTTC.

This chain joins TRBV11-3 and TRBJ2-2, with 7 bases lining up with TRBD1. Trimming cost V 3 bases and J 3 bases; bases outside gene matches: 4. Germline assignment: CDR1 SGHNT and CDR2 YENEEA. The CDR3 contains 15 residues. The CDR3: CASSFGRGYTGELFF. The CDR3 nucleotides are TGTGCCAGCAGCTTCGGCAGGGGGTACACCGGGGAGCTGTTTTTT.